The clone carrying this T cell receptor (beta chain) was detected only a few times. The antigen remains unidentified. Data came from immunoSEQ multiplex PCR; TCRdb stores just in-frame clones and leaves some out. Of 150,000 to 200,000 clones listed, roughly 88% were seen once; the top ten hold 13%. These data belong to a study of cytomegalovirus exposure and HLA in healthy donors. Trimming left V 7 bases short and J 6 bases short, with 16 bases between. The CDR3 extends over 13 amino acids. Germline CDR1 is MNHNY and CDR2 is SVGAGI (reference sequence). General study points: The TCR clusters that emerged in the first cohort tended, a later analysis found, to co-occur in the 120 validation repertoires. Testing in vitro showed a few CMV-associated chains specific for CMV antigens. Among TCR beta chains, those listed as cytomegalovirus-associated numbered over 150.

The sample was PBMCs. The clonotype was recovered from a woman in her twenties or thirties in good health and CMV-seropositive. The chain links TRBV6-6 to TRBJ2-7; D gene uncertain. The CDR3 nucleotides read TGTGCCAGCACCCCCTCCGAGTCGAGCGAGCAGTACTTC. Translated: CASTPSESSEQYF.